This TCR beta chain was retrieved from a study of naive and memory T cell subsets. This clonotype was seen many times. Its antigen is not identified. This CDR3 is built from 13 residues. Germline V gene sequence: CDR1 ENHRY, CDR2 SYGVKD. Deletions cut 11 bases from V and 5 bases from J, with 18 bases between. CD8 T cells were positively selected from what remained after CD4 positive selection. Cells stained for CD3, CD4, CD8, CD45RA and CD27 were sorted into four subsets. General study findings and limits: A clonotype means one alpha or beta sequence, not an alpha/beta pair.

Both TRBC1 and TRBC2 were covered by a beta constant-region primer of two equimolar oligonucleotides. Ligated cDNA was amplified by four rounds of PCR with nested alpha and beta constant-region primers and SP2. TCRdb reprocessed the UMI-ligation and nested PCR reads with MiXCR, giving one entry per CDR3 protein. This repertoire shows over 20,000 distinct CDR3 sequences, approximately 10% found once; its top ten account for around 18%. The V gene is TRBV10-3, the J gene TRBJ1-1, with D tentatively TRBD1 (5 bases). The receptor was isolated from a human donor in good health. Sequencing input: central memory CD8+ T cells from blood. The CDR3 DNA follows: TGTGCCGCCATGGGCGGGGGGAGAACTGAAGCTTTCTTT. As protein: CAAMGGGRTEAFF.